This T cell receptor beta chain appears in the sequencing data of a study of T-cell reconstitution after alpha-beta-depleted transplantation in children. Study results and caveats: Several hundred graft clones that had expanded were reportedly the source of alpha-beta T cells about two months after transplant. After one year, T-cell counts and TCRbeta diversity mostly came from new T cells. Several patients had high TCRbeta diversity at day 60; it came from surviving recipient T cells and thymic progenitors.

Molecular barcoding with unique molecular identifiers was used for the TCRbeta library. TCRdb reprocessed the PCR reads via MiXCR and lists one record per CDR3 protein. The sample includes about 980,000 distinct CDR3 sequences, about 31% of them seen just once. CDR3 length equals 16 residues. After removal of 8 bases from V and 0 bases from J, the junction contained 8 bases not matched to a gene. Note on this clonotype: No antigen is known for it.

This clonotype was sampled from a boy under three years old who had a stem cell transplant for SCID, so the T cells may come from the graft donor. The rearrangement uses TRBV12-3 or TRBV12-4 and TRBJ2-1, with 9 bases that match TRBD2. Here the sequenced sample was PBMCs, mostly from graft donor cells, taken 360 days after TCRalphabeta/CD19-depleted stem cell transplant. CDR3 region: CASCRAGGPSYNEQFF. CDR3 bases: TGTGCCAGCTGTAGAGCGGGGGGCCCCTCCTACAATGAGCAGTTCTTC.